The 32 T cell receptor beta chains given below trace back to one sample, sequenced in a study of technical replicates of blood from several donors. Only in-frame clones appear in the TCRdb table, and some are missing; sequencing was by immunoSEQ multiplex PCR. This sample has approximately 69,000 clones; approximately 97% occur once, and the top ten carry approximately 0.2%. What was sequenced was T cells isolated from PBMCs. These receptors were taken from a human donor in good health.

J is TRBJ2-7 and V is TRBV5-1, with 10 bases matching TRBD1. Trimming at V came to 4 bases and at J to 3 bases, leaving 4 bases not matched to a gene. There are 14 residues in the CDR3. Germline V gene data show CDR1 as SGHRS and CDR2 as YFSETQ. The CDR3 reads CASSPGQGGYEQYF. The DNA of the CDR3 is TGCGCCAGCAGCCCAGGACAGGGGGGCTACGAGCAGTACTTC.

About this clone: At one boundary the junction diverges from the germline segment, which might be a read error. The chain employs TRBV5-5 and TRBJ2-1, with a weak D call TRBD1 (5 bases). Germline values: CDR1 SGHKS, CDR2 YYEKEE (reference sequence). CDR3 length: 15 residues. The CDR3 sequence is CASRLVPGSYNEQFF. The CDR3 nucleotides read TGTGCCAGCAGATTGGTTCCAGGGTCTTACAATGAGCAGTTCTTC.

The chain employs TRBV29-1 and TRBJ1-1, with a possible D match to TRBD1 (6 bases). V was cut by 6 bases and J by 4 bases, with 12 bases left in between. Looked up from germline, CDR1 is SQVTM and CDR2 is ANQGSEA. The CDR3 covers 12 residues. The CDR3 is CSVSGVGTEAFF. The CDR3 nucleotides are TGCAGCGTATCAGGGGTGGGCACTGAAGCTTTCTTT.

This rearrangement joins TRBV28 to TRBJ1-2; 12 bases are shared with TRBD1. The V gene end was trimmed by 3 bases and the J gene end by 6 bases; junction bases not matched to a gene: 8. This CDR3 has 16 amino acids. Germline CDR1 is MDHEN and CDR2 is SYDVKM. The CDR3 is CASSFIRDRGPHGYTF. As DNA, the CDR3 is TGTGCCAGCAGTTTTATCCGGGACAGGGGGCCTCATGGCTACACCTTC.

This chain joins TRBV19 and TRBJ2-7, with 8 bases lining up with TRBD1. The CDR3 runs to 17 residues. V shed 5 bases and J 3 bases; nucleotides not matched to a gene: 15. CDR1 and CDR2 (germline): LNHDA, SQIVND (reference sequence). The CDR3: CASSSGGQQPFLYEQYF. CDR3 sequence (DNA): TGTGCCAGTAGTTCAGGGGGCCAACAACCTTTCCTCTACGAGCAGTACTTC.

V usage is TRBV7-9 and J usage is TRBJ2-1; TRBD2 matches 10 bases. The CDR3 is made up of 13 amino acids. The trim removed 8 bases at V and 5 bases at J, leaving 3 bases unmatched. The germline gives CDR1 SEHNR, CDR2 FQNEAQ (reference sequence). The CDR3 loop is CASGLAADNEQFF. Here the CDR3 DNA reads TGTGCCAGCGGACTAGCGGCAGACAATGAGCAGTTCTTC.

V and J are TRBV7-9 and TRBJ2-7, with 10 bases matching TRBD2. The ends lost 5 bases at V and 2 bases at J; junction bases unmatched: 6. Germline V gene lookup returns CDR1 SEHNR and CDR2 FQNEAQ (reference sequence). CDR3 size: 15 residues. The CDR3 loop is CASSPTTSGAYEQYF. CDR3 coding DNA: TGTGCCAGCAGCCCCACCACTAGCGGGGCCTACGAGCAGTACTTC.

The chain links TRBV28 to TRBJ2-2; D possibly corresponds to TRBD2 (6 bases). This CDR3 has 17 residues. Germline V CDR1 and CDR2: MDHEN, SYDVKM. V lost 6 bases and J lost 4, with 21 bases in between. The CDR3 reads CASSNKRRALGTGELFF. CDR3 bases: TGTGCCAGCAGCAACAAAAGGAGGGCCCTCGGCACCGGGGAGCTGTTTTTT.

The V and J genes are TRBV6-5 and TRBJ2-3, with TRBD2 as a possible D gene (6 bases). Between the trimmed V and J ends, which lost 6 bases and 2 bases, there was a span of 9 bases. This CDR3 has 13 amino acids. Looked up from germline, CDR1 is MNHEY and CDR2 is SVGAGI. DNA for the CDR3: TGTGCCAGCAGAGGGACTTTCACAGATACGCAGTATTTT. This translates into CASRGTFTDTQYF.

The chain is built from TRBV19 and TRBJ1-2, with D hard to call. The CDR3 extends over 13 amino acids. Germline V gene lookup returns CDR1 LNHDA and CDR2 SQIVND (reference sequence). The V and J ends lost 3 bases and 1 base respectively, with 6 bases between them. Here the CDR3 reads CASSIGSNYGYTF. The CDR3 DNA is TGTGCCAGTAGTATCGGGAGTAACTATGGCTACACCTTC.

The chain employs TRBV9 and TRBJ1-1, with a possible D match to TRBD1 (5 bases). The CDR3 has 13 amino acids. The ends were cut back, 6 bases at V and 6 bases at J, with 15 bases in the middle. CDR1 is SGDLS and CDR2 is YYNGEE in the germline V gene. For the CDR3, the DNA is TGTGCCAGCAATCCGCAGGGTTTCTCTGAAGCTTTCTTT. Amino acids: CASNPQGFSEAFF.

J is TRBJ1-1 and V is TRBV11-3; D remains unclear. The germline gives CDR1 SGHNT, CDR2 YENEEA. CDR3 size: 15 residues. Trimming pared 0 bases from V and 3 bases from J, leaving 11 bases between. The CDR3 loop reads CASSLDEGTDTEAFF. DNA for the CDR3: TGTGCCAGCAGCTTAGATGAGGGCACCGACACTGAAGCTTTCTTT. Filled out from reference TRBV11-3 and TRBJ1-1, the complete variable domain reads EAGVVQSPRYKIIEKKQPVAFWCNPISGHNTLYWYLQNLGQGPELLIRYENEEAVDDSQLPKDRFSAERLKGVDSTLKIQPAELGDSAVYLCASSLDEGTDTEAFFGQGTRLTVV.

V usage is TRBV29-1 and J usage is TRBJ2-3; TRBD2 agrees at 14 bases. V lost 6 bases, J lost 8 bases, and 10 bases stayed unmatched. Germline CDR1 SQVTM, CDR2 ANQGSEA. This CDR3 region has 15 residues. CDR3 DNA sequence: TGCAGCGTCCCGGGACTAGCGGGGGCCCTGGGTACGCAGTATTTT. Its protein product is CSVPGLAGALGTQYF.

The chain uses TRBV6-1 and TRBJ2-2; 8 bases agree with TRBD1. Germline CDR1 MNHNS, CDR2 SASEGT. V lost 6 bases, J lost 6 bases, and 9 bases stayed unmatched. The CDR3 runs 15 residues. CDR3 coding DNA: TGTGCCAGCAGCAGGGGGCGCGGGTTCTCCGGGGAGCTGTTTTTT. Translating gives CASSRGRGFSGELFF.

This rearrangement joins TRBV29-1 to TRBJ2-1; a possible D gene is TRBD1 (5 bases). The germline CDR1 and CDR2 sequences are SQVTM and ANQGSEA. CDR3 length equals 12 residues. Trimming pared 4 bases from V and 5 bases from J, leaving 9 bases between. CDR3 DNA sequence: TGCAGCGTTGGACAGAGCGACAATGAGCAGTTCTTC. Amino acids: CSVGQSDNEQFF.

The gene calls are TRBV9 and TRBJ2-1, with D possibly TRBD2 on 6 matching bases. The ends were cut back, 3 bases at V and 9 bases at J, with 10 bases in the middle. CDR1 SGDLS and CDR2 YYNGEE come from the germline V gene. This CDR3 spans 12 amino acids. The DNA for the CDR3 is TGTGCCAGCAGCGCCCTCGGGAGTGAGCAGTTCTTC. The encoded protein is CASSALGSEQFF.

The chain couples TRBV10-3 to TRBJ2-1; tentatively, D is TRBD1 (6 bases). Trimming removed 6 bases from V and 5 bases from J, with 14 bases in between. The CDR3 contains 14 residues. The V gene's germline CDR1 is ENHRY and CDR2 SYGVKD. CDR3 region: CAIRASQGHNEQFF. In nucleotides, the CDR3 is TGTGCCATCAGAGCGTCACAGGGACACAATGAGCAGTTCTTC.

In its sample, this clone was seen once. The genes are TRBV7-9 and TRBJ1-1; D is unresolved. Germline values: CDR1 SEHNR, CDR2 FQNEAQ (reference sequence). CDR3 size: 13 residues. The V end was cut by 5 bases, the J end by 1 base, with 8 bases between. The CDR3 protein is CASSLSGNTEAFF. Here the CDR3 DNA reads TGTGCCAGCAGCCTATCCGGGAACACTGAAGCTTTCTTT.

The CDR3 region is CATSRVWLDSANEKLFF. DNA for the CDR3: TGTGCCACCAGCAGAGTTTGGCTGGACTCAGCTAATGAAAAACTGTTTTTT. This chain connects TRBV15 to TRBJ1-4, with no clear D. CDR3 length: 17 amino acids. Trimming pared 1 base from V and 3 bases from J, leaving 15 bases between. The germline V gene has CDR1 LNHNV and CDR2 YYDKDF (reference sequence).

The chain uses TRBV9 and TRBJ1-5; 7 positions match TRBD1. The CDR3 totals 15 residues. Germline V lookup: CDR1 SGDLS, CDR2 YYNGEE. J gave up 7 bases and V 0 bases, and 7 bases lay outside the gene matches. Here the CDR3 DNA reads TGTGCCAGCAGCGTAGGACAGGGCCCGGGGCAGCCCCAGCATTTT. Amino acid sequence: CASSVGQGPGQPQHF.

The chain combines TRBV5-1 with TRBJ1-1; TRBD1 agrees at 12 bases. Germline values: CDR1 SGHRS, CDR2 YFSETQ. This CDR3 comprises 15 residues. V lost 4 bases to trimming and J lost 6 bases; unmatched junction nucleotides: 7. CDR3 in DNA: TGCGCCAGCAGCCCCGGGACAGGGGGCCACCCTGAAGCTTTCTTT. Amino acid sequence: CASSPGTGGHPEAFF. The variable domain in full, completed from reference TRBV5-1 and TRBJ1-1, reads KAGVTQTPRYLIKTRGQQVTLSCSPISGHRSVSWYQQTPGQGLQFLFEYFSETQRNKGNFPGRFSGRQFSNSRSEMNVSTLELGDSALYLCASSPGTGGHPEAFFGQGTRLTVV.

The V gene is TRBV2, the J gene TRBJ2-1; a possible D gene is TRBD1 (6 bases). The CDR3 extends over 11 amino acids. Germline values: CDR1 SNHLY, CDR2 FYNNEI. Trimming took 6 bases from V and 9 from J, leaving 9 bases between them. CDR3 residues: CASRDRIEQFF. The DNA for the CDR3 is TGTGCCAGCAGGGACAGAATTGAGCAGTTCTTC.

The V gene is TRBV2, the J gene TRBJ2-1, with 7 bases matching TRBD2. Germline V lookup: CDR1 SNHLY, CDR2 FYNNEI. V was clipped by 2 bases and J by 13 bases; unmatched bases: 11. This CDR3 is 14 amino acids long. The CDR3 here is CASSERSGNNKQFF. The DNA of the CDR3 is TGTGCCAGCAGTGAAAGGAGCGGGAACAATAAACAGTTCTTC.

The rearrangement links TRBV29-1 to TRBJ2-1; 8 nucleotides line up with TRBD1. V lost 7 bases to trimming and J lost 12 bases; unmatched junction nucleotides: 5. This CDR3 contains 10 residues. Germline V lookup: CDR1 SQVTM, CDR2 ANQGSEA. The CDR3 loop reads CSAGGARQFF. The DNA of the CDR3 is TGCAGCGCAGGGGGCGCACGGCAGTTCTTC.

V usage is TRBV28 and J usage is TRBJ2-1; the match to TRBD2 covers 7 bases. Germline V gene data show CDR1 as MDHEN and CDR2 as SYDVKM. V gave up 5 bases and J gave up 4 bases; unmatched junction bases: 14. The CDR3 is 17 amino acids. The chain's CDR3 is CASSTPSGASKYNEQFF. DNA of the CDR3: TGTGCCAGCAGTACACCTAGCGGAGCTTCGAAATACAATGAGCAGTTCTTC.

This clone occurred a few times. The rearrangement joins TRBV29-1 to TRBJ1-1; D ambiguous. This CDR3 contains 13 residues. V was shortened by 4 bases and J by 0 bases, with 9 bases between the two germline ends. Looked up from germline, CDR1 is SQVTM and CDR2 is ANQGSEA. The CDR3 sequence is CSVVGRLNTEAFF. CDR3 in DNA: TGCAGCGTTGTTGGCCGATTGAACACTGAAGCTTTCTTT. Full variable domain (rest looked up from reference TRBV29-1 and TRBJ1-1): SAVISQKPSRDICQRGTSLTIQCQVDSQVTMMFWYRQQPGQSLTLIATANQGSEATYESGFVIDKFPISRPNLTFSTLTVSNMSPEDSSIYLCSVVGRLNTEAFFGQGTRLTVV.

This clone was seen only once. The chain has TRBV30 and TRBJ2-3; D perhaps matches TRBD1 (5 bases). V lost 0 bases to trimming and J lost 4 bases, with 14 bases between them. CDR3 length equals 15 residues. Per the germline V gene, CDR1 is GTSNPN and CDR2 is SVGIG (reference sequence). The CDR3 spells CAWSVAGSLADTQYF. The CDR3 DNA sequence: TGTGCCTGGAGTGTAGCAGGGTCCCTTGCAGATACGCAGTATTTT.

V usage is TRBV27 and J usage is TRBJ1-5; TRBD1 might be the D (6 bases). This CDR3 contains 13 residues. V was clipped by 3 bases and J by 8 bases, with 11 bases between them. The germline gives CDR1 MNHEY, CDR2 SMNVEV (reference sequence). The CDR3: CASSLGGLKPQHF. The CDR3 DNA is TGTGCCAGCAGTTTGGGGGGGCTAAAGCCCCAGCATTTT.

This rearrangement joins TRBV5-4 to TRBJ1-2; D perhaps matches TRBD1 (6 bases). Germline V lookup: CDR1 SGHNT, CDR2 YYREEE (reference sequence). Trimming took off 4 bases at V and 5 bases at J, with 15 bases between the two ends. The CDR3 covers 14 residues. In DNA form, the CDR3 reads TGTGCCAGCAGCCCTTCAGGGGTACGTTATGGCTACACCTTC. This codes for CASSPSGVRYGYTF.

The gene calls are TRBV18 and TRBJ1-1, with D maybe TRBD1 (6 bases). The CDR3 contains 14 residues. The germline V gene encodes CDR1 KGHSH and CDR2 LQKENI. Trimming took 5 bases from V and 1 from J, leaving 11 bases between them. CDR3 nucleotide sequence: TGTGCCAGCTCAGCAGGGGACGGGAACACTGAAGCTTTCTTT. Translation gives CASSAGDGNTEAFF.

In its sample, this clone was seen once. The rearrangement uses TRBV5-1 and TRBJ2-1, with 11 bases lining up with TRBD2. Per the germline V gene, CDR1 is SGHRS and CDR2 is YFSETQ. The CDR3 is 17 amino acids. The trim removed 1 base at V and 9 bases at J, leaving 12 bases unmatched. CDR3 residues: CASSLTILAGVSREQFF. CDR3 nucleotides: TGCGCCAGCAGCTTGACTATACTAGCGGGAGTTTCTCGTGAGCAGTTCTTC.

The V gene is TRBV21-1, the J gene TRBJ2-5; the D call of TRBD2 is as the table states it, not checked on the DNA. TRBV21-1 constitutes a pseudogene. CDR3 size: 14 residues. This chain's CDR3 is CASEQPAGGETQYF. The CDR3 coding sequence is TGTGCCAGCGAACAGCCAGCGGGAGGGGAGACCCAGTACTTC.